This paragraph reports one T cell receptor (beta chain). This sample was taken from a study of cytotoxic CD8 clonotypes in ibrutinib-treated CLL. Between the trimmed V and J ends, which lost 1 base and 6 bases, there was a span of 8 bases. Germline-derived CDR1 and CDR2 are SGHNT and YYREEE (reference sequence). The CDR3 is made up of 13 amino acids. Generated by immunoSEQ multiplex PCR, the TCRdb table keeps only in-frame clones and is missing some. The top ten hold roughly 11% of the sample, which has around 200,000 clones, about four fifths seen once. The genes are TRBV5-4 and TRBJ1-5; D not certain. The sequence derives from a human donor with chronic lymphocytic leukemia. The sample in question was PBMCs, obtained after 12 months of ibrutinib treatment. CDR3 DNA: TGTGCCAGCAGCTTGATCCCGTCTCAGCCCCAGCATTTT. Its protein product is CASSLIPSQPQHF.